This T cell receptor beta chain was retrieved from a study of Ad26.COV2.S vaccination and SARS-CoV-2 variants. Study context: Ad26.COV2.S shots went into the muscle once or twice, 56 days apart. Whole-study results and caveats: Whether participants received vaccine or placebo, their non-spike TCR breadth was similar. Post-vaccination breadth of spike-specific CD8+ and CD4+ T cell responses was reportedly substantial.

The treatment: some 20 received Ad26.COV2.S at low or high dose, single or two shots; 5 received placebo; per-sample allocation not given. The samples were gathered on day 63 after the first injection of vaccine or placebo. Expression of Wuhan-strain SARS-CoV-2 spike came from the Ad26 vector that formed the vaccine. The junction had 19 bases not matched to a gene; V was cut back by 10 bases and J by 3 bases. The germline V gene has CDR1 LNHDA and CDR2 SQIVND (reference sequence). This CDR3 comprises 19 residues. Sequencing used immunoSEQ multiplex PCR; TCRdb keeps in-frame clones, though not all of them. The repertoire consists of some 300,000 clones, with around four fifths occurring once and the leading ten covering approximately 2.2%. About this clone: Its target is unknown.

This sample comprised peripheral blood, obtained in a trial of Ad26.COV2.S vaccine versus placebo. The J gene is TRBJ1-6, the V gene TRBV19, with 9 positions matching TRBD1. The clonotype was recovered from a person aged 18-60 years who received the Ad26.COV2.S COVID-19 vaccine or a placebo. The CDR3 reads CATRAGGTGKRNYNSPLHF. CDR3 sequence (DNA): TGTGCCACCCGGGCAGGCGGGACAGGGAAAAGAAACTATAATTCACCCCTCCACTTT.